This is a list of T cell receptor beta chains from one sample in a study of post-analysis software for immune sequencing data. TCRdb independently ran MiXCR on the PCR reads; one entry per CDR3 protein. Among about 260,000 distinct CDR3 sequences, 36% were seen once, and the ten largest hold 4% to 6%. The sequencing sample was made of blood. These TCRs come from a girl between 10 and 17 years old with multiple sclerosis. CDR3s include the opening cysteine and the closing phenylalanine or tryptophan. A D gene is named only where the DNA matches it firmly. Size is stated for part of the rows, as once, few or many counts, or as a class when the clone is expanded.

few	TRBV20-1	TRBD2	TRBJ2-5	CSARALAGGHWETQYF	TGCAGTGCTAGAGCGCTAGCGGGGGGGCATTGGGAGACCCAGTACTTC
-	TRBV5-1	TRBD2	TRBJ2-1	CASRKRLADTYNEQFF	TGCGCCAGCAGAAAACGACTAGCGGACACCTACAATGAGCAGTTCTTC
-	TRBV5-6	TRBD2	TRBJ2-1	CASSATSGGTYNEQFF	TGTGCCAGCAGCGCCACTAGCGGCGGGACCTACAATGAGCAGTTCTTC
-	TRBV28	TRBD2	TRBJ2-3	CASSLGLAGYSDTQYF	TGTGCCAGCAGTCTGGGACTAGCGGGATACTCAGATACGCAGTATTTT
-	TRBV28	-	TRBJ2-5	CASSVRRETQYF	TGTGCCAGCAGCGTTCGCAGAGAGACCCAGTACTTC
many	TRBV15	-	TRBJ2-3	CATSRKQRGRASTDTQYF	TGTGCCACCAGCAGAAAACAGAGAGGACGGGCGAGCACAGATACGCAGTATTTT
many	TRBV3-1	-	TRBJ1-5	CASSQGLLSNQPQHF	TGTGCCAGCAGCCAGGGCCTACTTAGCAATCAGCCCCAGCATTTT
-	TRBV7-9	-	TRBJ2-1	CASRDVFPGLVQISYNEQFF	TGTGCCAGCAGGGACGTTTTTCCGGGACTGGTACAGATTTCCTACAATGAGCAGTTCTTC
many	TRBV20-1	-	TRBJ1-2	CAAAGGNPANYGYTF	TGCGCGGCGGCGGGCGGGAACCCAGCTAACTATGGCTACACCTTC
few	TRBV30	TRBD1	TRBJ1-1	CAWRVGTENTEAFF	TGTGCCTGGAGAGTCGGGACAGAGAACACTGAAGCTTTCTTT
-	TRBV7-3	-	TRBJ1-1	CASSLTSLGVLNTEAFF	TGTGCCAGCAGCTTAACGTCCTTGGGGGTCTTGAACACTGAAGCTTTCTTT
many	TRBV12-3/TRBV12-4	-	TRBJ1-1	CASNPSPGLNTEAFF	TGTGCCAGCAATCCTTCCCCGGGGTTGAACACTGAAGCTTTCTTT
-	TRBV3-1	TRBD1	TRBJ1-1	CASSPGQGARTEAFF	TGTGCCAGCAGCCCCGGACAGGGGGCGAGAACTGAAGCTTTCTTT
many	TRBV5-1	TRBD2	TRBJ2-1	CASSLGLAGVGEQFF	TGCGCCAGCAGCTTGGGGCTAGCGGGAGTGGGGGAGCAGTTCTTC
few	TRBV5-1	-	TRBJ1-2	CASSLEGGDGYTF	TGCGCCAGCAGCTTGGAAGGGGGGGATGGCTACACCTTC
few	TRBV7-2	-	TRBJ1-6	CASSLGGIPGEVASPLHF	TGTGCCAGCAGCTTAGGCGGAATCCCGGGTGAGGTCGCTTCACCCCTCCACTTT
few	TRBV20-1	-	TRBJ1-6	CSATHTHYNSPLHF	TGCAGTGCTACACACACCCACTATAATTCACCCCTCCACTTT
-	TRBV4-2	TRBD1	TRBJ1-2	CASSQDTFFPGQGAGYTF	TGTGCCAGCAGCCAAGACACTTTTTTTCCAGGACAGGGGGCTGGCTACACCTTC
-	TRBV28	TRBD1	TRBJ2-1	CASSPGTGIFPYNGQFF	TGTGCCAGCAGTCCCGGGACAGGGATATTCCCCTACAATGGGCAGTTCTTC
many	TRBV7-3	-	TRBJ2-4	CASSLIGRRAKNIQYF	TGTGCCAGCAGCTTAATTGGACGGAGGGCCAAAAACATTCAGTACTTC
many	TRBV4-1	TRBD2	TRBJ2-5	CASSQDRGGQETQYF	TGCGCCAGCAGCCAAGATCGGGGGGGGCAAGAGACCCAGTACTTC
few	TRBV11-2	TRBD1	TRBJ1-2	CASSLTGAPNYGYTF	TGTGCCAGCAGCTTAACAGGGGCCCCGAACTATGGCTACACCTTC
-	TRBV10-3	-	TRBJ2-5	CAISDLVHQETQYF	TGTGCCATCAGTGATTTAGTGCACCAAGAGACCCAGTACTTC
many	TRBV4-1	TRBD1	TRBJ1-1	CASSQVAGTGLTEAFF	TGCGCCAGCAGCCAAGTCGCCGGGACAGGGTTAACTGAAGCTTTCTTT
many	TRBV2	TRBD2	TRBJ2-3	CASRPGTRVTDTQYF	TGTGCCAGCAGACCAGGGACTAGAGTAACAGATACGCAGTATTTT
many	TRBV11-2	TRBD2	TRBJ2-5	CASSSLTSAQETQYF	TGTGCCAGCAGCTCCTTGACTAGCGCCCAAGAGACCCAGTACTTC
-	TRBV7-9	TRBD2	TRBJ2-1	CASGRLAGGGDEQFF	TGTGCCAGCGGTCGACTAGCGGGGGGGGGTGATGAGCAGTTCTTC
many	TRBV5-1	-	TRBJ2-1	CASSLWRVNYNEQFF	TGCGCCAGCAGCTTGTGGCGAGTAAACTACAATGAGCAGTTCTTC